Below are 27 T cell receptor beta chains sequenced from a single sample in a study of blood T cell repertoires in COVID-19. The protocol was immunoSEQ multiplex PCR, while the TCRdb copy is restricted to in-frame clones and leaves out a portion. This sample has over 40,000 clones, with 86% found just once. The sequenced sample consisted of peripheral blood. Receptors originate from a human donor in a cohort sampled during active COVID-19.

Notes on this clone: At one boundary the junction diverges from the germline segment, which might be a read error. The chain uses TRBV25-1 and TRBJ2-5, with 10 bases matching TRBD2. CDR1 and CDR2 from the germline V gene are MGHDK and SYGVNS. The CDR3 sequence is 15 residues long. CDR3 sequence reads: CASTEAGGPLETQYF. The CDR3 DNA reads TGTGCCAGCACTGAAGCGGGAGGGCCCTTAGAGACCCAGTACTTC.

The chain is built from TRBV19 and TRBJ1-1; weak D call: TRBD1 (6 bases). V lost 4 bases and J 4 bases, leaving 13 bases between the germline ends. The CDR3 length is 14 residues. From germline, CDR1 is LNHDA and CDR2 SQIVND (reference sequence). CDR3 region: CASSTRKGGTEAFF. The DNA of the CDR3 is TGTGCCAGTAGTACCCGGAAAGGGGGCACTGAAGCTTTCTTT.

The rearrangement uses TRBV29-1 and TRBJ2-3; 9 nucleotides align to TRBD1. The CDR3 has 12 residues. Germline loops: CDR1 SQVTM, CDR2 ANQGSEA. V shed 5 bases and J 5 bases; nucleotides not matched to a gene: 2. CDR3 bases: TGCAGCGTTCGGACAGGGGAAGATACGCAGTATTTT. Its protein is CSVRTGEDTQYF.

CDR3 region: CSVPGQYTEAFF. The CDR3 region has the DNA TGCAGCGTACCGGGACAGTACACTGAAGCTTTCTTT. The chain joins TRBV29-1 to TRBJ1-1; 7 bases agree with TRBD1. The germline CDR1 and CDR2 sequences are SQVTM and ANQGSEA. The CDR3 loop spans 12 amino acids. Trimming cost V 6 bases and J 3 bases; bases outside gene matches: 4. Drawing the rest from reference TRBV29-1 and TRBJ1-1, the complete variable domain is SAVISQKPSRDICQRGTSLTIQCQVDSQVTMMFWYRQQPGQSLTLIATANQGSEATYESGFVIDKFPISRPNLTFSTLTVSNMSPEDSSIYLCSVPGQYTEAFFGQGTRLTVV.

The chain links TRBV5-5 to TRBJ1-2; D gene ambiguous. V lost 2 bases and J 3 bases, leaving 14 bases between the germline ends. CDR1 is SGHKS, CDR2 YYEKEE, per germline (reference sequence). The CDR3 covers 15 residues. The CDR3 nucleotides are TGTGCCAGCAGCTTTGGCGGGATTGGGGACTATGGCTACACCTTC. It translates to CASSFGGIGDYGYTF. Full variable domain (missing parts from reference TRBV5-5 and TRBJ1-2): DAGVTQSPTHLIKTRGQQVTLRCSPISGHKSVSWYQQVLGQGPQFIFQYYEKEERGRGNFPDRFSARQFPNYSSELNVNALLLGDSALYLCASSFGGIGDYGYTFGSGTRLTVV.

The gene calls are TRBV6-1 and TRBJ1-1; D call uncertain. Germline V CDR1 and CDR2: MNHNS, SASEGT. With 1 base removed from V and 3 bases from J, the gap between germline ends came to 9 bases. The CDR3 has 14 residues. The CDR3 here is CASSEDRGYTEAFF. CDR3 in DNA: TGTGCCAGCAGTGAAGACCGCGGATACACTGAAGCTTTCTTT.

This clone is categorized as medium-sized. The chain carries TRBV19 and TRBJ1-5; D is ambiguous. Deletions cut 3 bases from V and 0 bases from J, with 12 bases between. CDR1 and CDR2 from the germline V gene are LNHDA and SQIVND (reference sequence). The CDR3 contains 16 residues. CDR3 DNA: TGTGCCAGTAGTATCCGAAACGGTAATAGCAATCAGCCCCAGCATTTT. Protein product: CASSIRNGNSNQPQHF. Looking up the rest from reference TRBV19 and TRBJ1-5 gives the full variable domain: DGGITQSPKYLFRKEGQNVTLSCEQNLNHDAMYWYRQDPGQGLRLIYYSQIVNDFQKGDIAEGYSVSREKKESFPLTVTSAQKNPTAFYLCASSIRNGNSNQPQHFGDGTRLSIL.

This rearrangement joins TRBV6-5 to TRBJ2-1; TRBD2 agrees at 8 bases. With V trimmed by 7 bases and J by 7 bases, 9 bases remained unmatched. CDR1 MNHEY and CDR2 SVGAGI come from the germline V gene. This CDR3 is built from 14 residues. The CDR3: CASTRGLASNEQFF. DNA of the CDR3: TGTGCCAGCACTCGTGGACTAGCCTCAAATGAGCAGTTCTTC.

The sample holds a few counts of this clone. The J gene is TRBJ1-5, the V gene TRBV20-1; TRBD1 might be the D (5 bases). Germline CDR1 and CDR2: DFQATT and SNEGSKA (reference sequence). The CDR3 runs 13 residues. The V and J ends lost 3 bases and 5 bases respectively, with 11 bases between them. In DNA form, the CDR3 reads TGCAGTGCTAGTTGGACAACCGATCAGCCCCAGCATTTT. This encodes CSASWTTDQPQHF.

The genes are TRBV3-1 (or the pseudogene TRBV3-2) and TRBJ2-7, with D possibly TRBD2 on 6 matching bases. The V end was cut by 1 base, the J end by 2 bases, with 9 bases between. The CDR3 spans 14 residues. Germline V CDR1 and CDR2: LGHDT, YNNKEL (reference sequence). CDR3 loop: CASSQGSGPYEQYF. CDR3 DNA: TGTGCCAGCAGCCAAGGTAGCGGTCCCTACGAGCAGTACTTC.

This rearrangement joins TRBV9 to TRBJ2-1; 7 positions match TRBD2. Germline lookup yields CDR1 SGDLS and CDR2 YYNGEE. Unmatched junction bases numbered 4, after V lost 0 bases and J lost 7 bases. The CDR3 extends over 14 amino acids. This CDR3 reads CASSVGRGSNEQFF. The CDR3 region has the DNA TGTGCCAGCAGCGTAGGGCGGGGGTCGAATGAGCAGTTCTTC.

Only a few counts were recorded for this clone. In DNA form, the CDR3 reads TGTGCCAGCACCCTAGCAGGTCAGCCCCAGCATTTT. It is translated as CASTLAGQPQHF. This sequence joins TRBV7-9 and TRBJ1-5; D unclear. Trimming took off 7 bases at V and 6 bases at J, with 10 bases between the two ends. Per germline, CDR1 SEHNR and CDR2 FQNEAQ (reference sequence). The length of the CDR3 is 12 residues.

V usage is TRBV11-2 and J usage is TRBJ2-2; 7 positions match TRBD1. This CDR3 is 14 amino acids long. V lost 7 bases to trimming and J lost 6 bases; unmatched junction nucleotides: 8. From germline, CDR1 is SGHAT and CDR2 FQNNGV. The CDR3 sequence is CASKNIQGAGELFF. Here the CDR3 DNA reads TGTGCCAGCAAGAATATCCAGGGGGCCGGGGAGCTGTTTTTT.

The genes are TRBV7-2 and TRBJ2-1; 8 bases are a match to TRBD2. J gave up 0 bases and V 6 bases, and 1 base lay outside the gene matches. The CDR3 covers 14 residues. CDR1 is SGHTA and CDR2 is FQGNSA in the germline V gene. The CDR3, as DNA: TGTGCCAGCAGAGGGACTAGCTCCTACAATGAGCAGTTCTTC. Protein: CASRGTSSYNEQFF.

V and J are TRBV5-1 and TRBJ1-1; possible D gene TRBD1, 5 bases. Germline values: CDR1 SGHRS, CDR2 YFSETQ. Between the trimmed V and J ends, which lost 3 bases and 4 bases, there was a span of 7 bases. The CDR3 totals 12 residues. Here the CDR3 DNA reads TGCGCCAGCAGCTCCGGGGGCACTGAAGCTTTCTTT. Translated: CASSSGGTEAFF.

This clone is judged medium-sized. The chain couples TRBV19 to TRBJ2-5, with 14 bases lining up with TRBD2. V lost 6 bases to trimming and J lost 10 bases; unmatched junction nucleotides: 7. Germline V lookup: CDR1 LNHDA, CDR2 SQIVND (reference sequence). This CDR3 contains 14 residues. The CDR3 sequence is CASSPGLAGEGQYF. Here the CDR3 DNA reads TGTGCCAGTAGCCCGGGACTAGCGGGAGAGGGCCAGTACTTC. The full variable domain, its missing parts supplied by reference TRBV19 and TRBJ2-5, is DGGITQSPKYLFRKEGQNVTLSCEQNLNHDAMYWYRQDPGQGLRLIYYSQIVNDFQKGDIAEGYSVSREKKESFPLTVTSAQKNPTAFYLCASSPGLAGEGQYFGPGTRLLVL.

V is TRBV11-1 and J is TRBJ1-1, with TRBD1 matching 8 bases. CDR1 is SGHAT, CDR2 FQDESV, per germline (reference sequence). This CDR3 has 15 amino acids. J lost 0 bases, V lost 5 bases, and 5 bases had no gene match. The CDR3 protein is CASSATGQVNTEAFF. In DNA form, the CDR3 reads TGTGCCAGCAGCGCAACGGGACAGGTGAACACTGAAGCTTTCTTT.

This chain links TRBV14 with TRBJ2-1, with 9 bases identical to TRBD2. The CDR3 totals 16 residues. Trimming at V came to 2 bases and at J to 5 bases, leaving 7 bases not matched to a gene. Germline V gene data show CDR1 as SGHDN and CDR2 as FVKESK. CDR3 sequence reads: CASSQIGRGGHNEQFF. The CDR3, as DNA: TGTGCCAGCAGCCAAATAGGGCGGGGGGGTCACAATGAGCAGTTCTTC.

A single count supports this clone. The chain combines TRBV7-2 with TRBJ2-7, with TRBD2 matching over 10 bases. The CDR3 totals 13 residues. V was pared by 1 base and J by 6 bases, with 0 bases of the junction left unmatched. The germline V gene encodes CDR1 SGHTA and CDR2 FQGNSA. The chain's CDR3 is CASSLGLAGEQYF. The DNA of the CDR3 is TGTGCCAGCAGCTTAGGACTAGCGGGCGAGCAGTACTTC.

The CDR3 loop reads CASSKLGFGQSTDTQYF. CDR3 sequence (DNA): TGTGCCAGCAGTAAGCTAGGGTTTGGACAGAGCACAGATACGCAGTATTTT. The gene calls are TRBV7-6 and TRBJ2-3; tentative D call: TRBD1 (6 bases). The CDR3 totals 17 residues. The germline V gene encodes CDR1 SGHVS and CDR2 FNYEAQ. Trimming shortened V by 6 bases and J by 0 bases, and 19 bases separated the two germline ends.

The V call is TRBV10-3, the J call TRBJ1-1; 7 positions agree with TRBD1. The CDR3 is made up of 13 amino acids. Losses at the gene ends were 11 bases for V and 5 bases for J; bases not matched to a gene: 11. Germline assignment: CDR1 ENHRY and CDR2 SYGVKD. The CDR3 region has the DNA TGTGCCGTCTTGACAGGGCTGGTTACTGAAGCTTTCTTT. Translated: CAVLTGLVTEAFF.

This chain uses TRBV6-2 or TRBV6-3 with TRBJ2-7, with 10 bases matching TRBD2. The CDR3 contains 15 residues. Germline lookup yields CDR1 MNHEY and CDR2 SVGEGT. The junction had 4 bases not matched to a gene; V was cut back by 2 bases and J by 3 bases. This chain's CDR3 is CASSYRLAGVYEQYF. CDR3 nucleotides: TGTGCCAGCAGTTACAGGCTAGCGGGAGTCTACGAGCAGTACTTC.

This clone was observed a single time. CDR3: CAISESRRPANYGYTF. CDR3 sequence (DNA): TGTGCCATCAGTGAGTCCCGCAGGCCTGCTAACTATGGCTACACCTTC. The chain is built from TRBV10-3 and TRBJ1-2; D remains ambiguous. The ends were cut back, 0 bases at V and 0 bases at J, with 11 bases in the middle. Germline values: CDR1 ENHRY, CDR2 SYGVKD. This CDR3 is built from 16 residues.

The chain recombines TRBV6-5 with TRBJ1-5; D possibly corresponds to TRBD1 (6 bases). V was cut by 6 bases and J by 0 bases, with 12 bases left in between. The CDR3 spans 15 residues. The germline V gene has CDR1 MNHEY and CDR2 SVGAGI. The CDR3 here is CASRPPGVSNQPQHF. In nucleotides, the CDR3 is TGTGCCAGCAGGCCACCAGGGGTTAGCAATCAGCCCCAGCATTTT.

This chain joins TRBV7-2 and TRBJ1-6; TRBD1 agrees at 7 bases. The CDR3 extends over 15 amino acids. The V and J ends lost 8 bases and 4 bases, in that order; junction bases with no gene match: 8. In germline, CDR1 is SGHTA, CDR2 FQGNSA. CDR3 amino acids: CASATGQAYNSPLHF. The CDR3, as DNA: TGTGCCAGCGCAACCGGACAGGCTTATAATTCACCCCTCCACTTT.

V gene TRBV7-9 combines with J gene TRBJ1-5; no firm D call. Germline values: CDR1 SEHNR, CDR2 FQNEAQ (reference sequence). Trimming cost V 1 base and J 7 bases, with 14 bases left between them. This CDR3 is built from 15 residues. The CDR3: CASSLDTQRGQPQHF. The DNA for the CDR3 is TGTGCCAGCAGCTTAGATACGCAGCGAGGGCAGCCCCAGCATTTT.

This sequence joins TRBV2 and TRBJ1-1; D is ambiguous. CDR1 is SNHLY and CDR2 is FYNNEI in the germline V gene. Between the trimmed V and J ends, which lost 4 bases and 0 bases, there was a span of 9 bases. The CDR3 runs 14 residues. The CDR3: CASSVLQMNTEAFF. Here the CDR3 DNA reads TGTGCCAGCAGTGTCCTGCAGATGAACACTGAAGCTTTCTTT. The full variable domain, its missing parts supplied by reference TRBV2 and TRBJ1-1, is EPEVTQTPSHQVTQMGQEVILRCVPISNHLYFYWYRQILGQKVEFLVSFYNNEISEKSEIFDDQFSVERPDGSNFTLKIRSTKLEDSAMYFCASSVLQMNTEAFFGQGTRLTVV.